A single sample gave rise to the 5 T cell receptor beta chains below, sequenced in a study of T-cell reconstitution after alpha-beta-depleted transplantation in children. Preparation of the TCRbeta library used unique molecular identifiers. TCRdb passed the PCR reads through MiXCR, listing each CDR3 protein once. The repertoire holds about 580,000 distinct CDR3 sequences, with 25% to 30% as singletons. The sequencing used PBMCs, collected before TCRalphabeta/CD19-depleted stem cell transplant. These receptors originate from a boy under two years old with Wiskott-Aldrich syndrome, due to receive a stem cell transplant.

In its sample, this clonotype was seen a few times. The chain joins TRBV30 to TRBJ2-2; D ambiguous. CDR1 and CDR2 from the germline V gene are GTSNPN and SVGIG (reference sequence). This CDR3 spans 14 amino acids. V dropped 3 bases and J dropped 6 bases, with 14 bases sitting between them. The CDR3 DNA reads TGTGCCTGGAGCCCCGGGCAATCCCCCGGGGAGCTGTTTTTT. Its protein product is CAWSPGQSPGELFF.

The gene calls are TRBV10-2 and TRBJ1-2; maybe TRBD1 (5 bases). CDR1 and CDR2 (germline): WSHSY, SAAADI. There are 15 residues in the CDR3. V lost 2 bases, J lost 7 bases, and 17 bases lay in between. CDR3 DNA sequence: TGCGCCAGCAGTGAGCAGGGCAGGGTCTTATTTGGCTACACCTTC. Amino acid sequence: CASSEQGRVLFGYTF.

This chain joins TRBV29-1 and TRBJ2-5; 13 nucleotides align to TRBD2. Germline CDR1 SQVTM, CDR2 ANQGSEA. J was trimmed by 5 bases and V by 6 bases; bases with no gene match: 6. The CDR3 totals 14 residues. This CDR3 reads CSVRTSGGRETQYF. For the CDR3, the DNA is TGCAGCGTAAGGACTAGCGGGGGCCGGGAGACCCAGTACTTC.

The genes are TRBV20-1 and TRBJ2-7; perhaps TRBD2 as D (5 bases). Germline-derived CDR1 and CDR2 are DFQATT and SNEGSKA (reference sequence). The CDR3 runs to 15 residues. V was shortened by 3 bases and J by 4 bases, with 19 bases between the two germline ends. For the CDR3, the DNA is TGCAGTGCTAGGACCCCGGGAAGGCACGAATACGAGCAGTACTTC. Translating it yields CSARTPGRHEYEQYF.

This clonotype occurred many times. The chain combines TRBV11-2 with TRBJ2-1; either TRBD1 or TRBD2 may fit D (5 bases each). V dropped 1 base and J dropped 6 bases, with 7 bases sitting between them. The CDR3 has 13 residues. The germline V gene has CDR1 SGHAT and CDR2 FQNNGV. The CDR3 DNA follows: TGTGCCAGCAGCTTAGCGGGACCCAATGAGCAGTTCTTC. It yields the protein CASSLAGPNEQFF.